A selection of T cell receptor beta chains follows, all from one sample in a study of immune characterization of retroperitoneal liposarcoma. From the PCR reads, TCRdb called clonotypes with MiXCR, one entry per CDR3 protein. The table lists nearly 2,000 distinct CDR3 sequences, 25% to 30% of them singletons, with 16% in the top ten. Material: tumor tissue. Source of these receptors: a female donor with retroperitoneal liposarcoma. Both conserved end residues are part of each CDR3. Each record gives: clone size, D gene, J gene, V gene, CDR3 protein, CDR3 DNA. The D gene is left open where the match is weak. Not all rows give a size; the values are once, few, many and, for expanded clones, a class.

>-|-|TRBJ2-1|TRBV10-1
CASSEGHSYEQFF
TGCGCCAGCAGTGAGGGACACTCCTACGAGCAGTTCTTC
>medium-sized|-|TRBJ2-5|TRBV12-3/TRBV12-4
CASSPGGGAGQETQYF
TGTGCCAGCAGCCCGGGTGGGGGGGCTGGCCAAGAGACCCAGTACTTC
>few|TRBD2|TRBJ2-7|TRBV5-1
CASSLQGLAGNNEQYF
TGCGCCAGCAGCTTGCAGGGACTAGCGGGAAACAACGAGCAGTACTTC
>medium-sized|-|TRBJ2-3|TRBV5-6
CASSLRQSKDTQYF
TGTGCCAGCAGCTTAAGGCAGAGCAAGGATACGCAGTATTTT
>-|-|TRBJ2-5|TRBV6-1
CASSSSGVGRETQYF
TGTGCCAGCAGTTCCTCCGGGGTGGGGAGGGAGACCCAGTACTTC
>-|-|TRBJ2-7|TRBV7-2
CASSLEMGGNYEQYF
TGTGCCAGCAGCTTAGAGATGGGGGGAAACTACGAGCAGTACTTC
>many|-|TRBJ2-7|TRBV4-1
CASSPSFQRHSYEQYF
TGCGCCAGCAGCCCATCCTTCCAGCGCCATTCCTACGAGCAGTACTTC
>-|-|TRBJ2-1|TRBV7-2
CASSSLPGSTNQETQFF
TGTGCCAGCAGCTCACTCCCCGGGTCGACTAACCAAGAGACCCAGTTCTTC
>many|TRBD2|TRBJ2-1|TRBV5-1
CASSPLTSGRASNEQFF
TGCGCCAGCAGCCCTCTGACTAGCGGGAGGGCCTCCAATGAGCAGTTCTTC
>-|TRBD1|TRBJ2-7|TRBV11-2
CASSYIRKQGDEQYF
TGTGCCAGCAGCTACATCCGGAAGCAGGGGGACGAGCAGTACTTC
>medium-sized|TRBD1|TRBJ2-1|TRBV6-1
CASSKWGQPDYNEQFF
TGTGCCAGCAGTAAGTGGGGACAGCCCGACTACAATGAGCAGTTCTTC
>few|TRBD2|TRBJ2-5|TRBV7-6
CASSKGLSYNEQYF
TGTGCCAGCAGCAAGGGACTATCCTACAATGAGCAGTACTTC
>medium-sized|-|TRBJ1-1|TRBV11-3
CASSLDRGIGNTEAFF
TGTGCCAGCAGCTTAGATCGTGGGATCGGGAACACTGAAGCTTTCTTT
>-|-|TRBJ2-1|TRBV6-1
CASSPGIGYNEQFF
TGTGCCAGCAGTCCTGGGATCGGCTACAATGAGCAGTTCTTC
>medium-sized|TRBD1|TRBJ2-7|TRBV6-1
CASTPTGDPYEQYF
TGTGCCAGCACCCCCACAGGGGACCCCTACGAGCAGTACTTC
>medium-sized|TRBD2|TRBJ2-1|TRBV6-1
CASSSGIAKNIQFF
TGTGCCAGCAGTAGCGGGATAGCCAAAAACATTCAGTTCTTC
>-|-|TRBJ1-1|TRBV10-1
CASSESIGDTEAFF
TGCGCCAGCAGTGAGTCGATCGGGGACACTGAAGCTTTCTTT
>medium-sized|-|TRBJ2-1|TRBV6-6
CASSYSGEGNEQFF
TGTGCCAGCAGTTACTCTGGGGAAGGCAATGAGCAGTTCTTC
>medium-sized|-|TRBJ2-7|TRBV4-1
CASSQFVTRNYEQYF
TGCGCCAGCAGCCAATTCGTCACCAGGAACTACGAGCAGTACTTC
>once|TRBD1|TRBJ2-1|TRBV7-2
CASSPYRQGGNGQFF
TGTGCCAGCAGCCCCTACCGACAGGGGGGAAATGGGCAGTTCTTC
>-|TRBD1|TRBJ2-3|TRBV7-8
CASSLAGTGSTDTQYF
TGTGCCAGCAGCTTAGCGGGGACAGGGAGCACAGATACGCAGTATTTT
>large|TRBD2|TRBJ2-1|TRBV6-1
CASSDPGLAGTYSYNEQFF
TGTGCCAGCAGTGACCCGGGACTAGCGGGGACTTACTCCTACAATGAGCAGTTCTTC
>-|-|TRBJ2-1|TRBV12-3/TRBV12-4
CASSFGRETQFF
TGTGCCAGCAGTTTCGGCCGAGAGACCCAGTTCTTC
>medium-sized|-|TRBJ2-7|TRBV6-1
CASSTGHTLYEQYF
TGTGCCAGCAGTACCGGACATACCCTCTACGAGCAGTACTTC
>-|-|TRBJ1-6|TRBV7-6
CASSLVGQGNSPLHF
TGTGCCAGCAGCTTAGTCGGTCAGGGGAATTCACCCCTCCACTTT
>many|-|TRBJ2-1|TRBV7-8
CASSLDGPEQFF
TGTGCCAGCAGCTTAGACGGGCCTGAGCAGTTCTTC
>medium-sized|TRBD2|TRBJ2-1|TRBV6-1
CASRNPGLHNEEFF
TGTGCCAGCAGAAACCCGGGACTACACAACGAAGAGTTCTTC
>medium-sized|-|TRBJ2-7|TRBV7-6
CASSPGDYEQYF
TGTGCCAGCAGCCCGGGCGACTACGAGCAGTACTTC
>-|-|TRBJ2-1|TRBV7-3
CASSLSGDNEQFF
TGTGCCAGCAGCTTATCAGGCGACAATGAGCAGTTCTTC